This TCR beta chain was recorded in a study of graft-versus-host responses after intestinal transplantation. Study-level points and caveats: Within allografts, high graft-versus-host to host-versus-graft clonal ratios were seen among patients with graft-donor T cell macrochimerism.

About this clone: The antigen remains undetermined.

The data were produced by immunoSEQ multiplex PCR, yet TCRdb's version contains in-frame clones alone and is incomplete. The data contain about 83,000 clones, 85% to 90% of them singletons. Germline V CDR1 and CDR2: MNHNY, SVGAGI (reference sequence). The CDR3 runs 16 residues. V lost 2 bases and J lost 5; bases outside the gene matches: 11. The chain couples TRBV6-6 to TRBJ2-5; the match to TRBD2 covers 7 bases. Here the sequenced sample was unstimulated CD4+ T cells sorted from spleen or lymph node cells, taken before intestinal transplant. The TCR was taken from a human donor who received an intestinal transplant. In DNA form, the CDR3 reads TGTGCCAGCAGTTACCCCGTTGGGGAGGGCCTTGAGACCCAGTACTTC. Its translation: CASSYPVGEGLETQYF.